These 11 T cell receptor beta chains originate from one sample sequenced in a study of shared clonotypes between healthy human individuals. The method was immunoSEQ multiplex PCR; TCRdb's version includes in-frame clones alone and lacks a portion of them. The table has some 1,400,000 clones, roughly 97% seen once. Sequenced: naive CD4+ T cells sorted from blood. The sample's subset: CD45RA+ positively selected. All receptors derive from a man aged 30 to 45 in good health.

The V and J genes are TRBV28 and TRBJ2-1, with no clear D. Trimming took off 7 bases at V and 2 bases at J, with 15 bases between the two ends. CDR1 MDHEN and CDR2 SYDVKM come from the germline V gene. The CDR3 is made up of 15 amino acids. CDR3 loop: CASTMDSNPYNEQFF. In DNA form, the CDR3 reads TGTGCCAGCACTATGGATTCTAACCCCTACAATGAGCAGTTCTTC. Drawing the rest from reference TRBV28 and TRBJ2-1, the complete variable domain is DVKVTQSSRYLVKRTGEKVFLECVQDMDHENMFWYRQDPGLGLRLIYFSYDVKMKEKGDIPEGYSVSREKKERFSLILESASTNQTSMYLCASTMDSNPYNEQFFGPGTRLTVL.

This clone came up once. This chain joins TRBV18 and TRBJ2-7; 7 positions agree with TRBD2. The CDR3 totals 15 residues. V shed 1 base and J 0 bases; nucleotides not matched to a gene: 3. Per germline, CDR1 KGHSH and CDR2 LQKENI. The CDR3 sequence is CASSPREGSSYEQYF. The CDR3 bases are TGTGCCAGCTCACCACGGGAGGGTAGCTCCTACGAGCAGTACTTC.

This clone was seen only once. The chain recombines TRBV7-2 with TRBJ2-3; D possibly corresponds to TRBD2 (6 bases). Between the trimmed V and J ends, which lost 8 bases and 11 bases, there was a span of 20 bases. The CDR3 runs to 13 residues. The germline CDR1 and CDR2 sequences are SGHTA and FQGNSA. DNA for the CDR3: TGTGCCAGCGTCCGGGCGGGAAAGGGTTTGCAGTATTTT. This sequence encodes CASVRAGKGLQYF.

This chain links TRBV6-4 with TRBJ2-7; 10 bases map to TRBD1. The germline V gene encodes CDR1 MRHNA and CDR2 SNTAGT. The CDR3 is 15 residues long. Trimming removed 5 bases from V and 4 bases from J; junction bases left unmatched: 8. DNA of the CDR3: TGTGCCAGCAGTAAGGAGACAGGGGGCGGTTACGAGCAGTACTTC. It encodes CASSKETGGGYEQYF.

The gene calls are TRBV11-2 and TRBJ2-5; TRBD1 matches 8 bases. Germline V CDR1 and CDR2: SGHAT, FQNNGV. The CDR3 extends over 15 amino acids. V shed 5 bases, J shed 6 bases, and the junction held 11 bases outside the gene matches. DNA for the CDR3: TGTGCCAGCAGCCTGGCGGGGCAGGGGGCGCAGACCCAGTACTTC. Protein: CASSLAGQGAQTQYF.

The chain recombines TRBV28 with TRBJ1-2, with D uncertain. CDR1 is MDHEN, CDR2 SYDVKM, per germline. The CDR3 has 11 residues. The germline V and J ends were trimmed by 8 bases and 4 bases, with 8 bases remaining between them. DNA for the CDR3: TGTGCCAGCTCGATGACCTATGGCTACACCTTC. Protein sequence: CASSMTYGYTF.

CDR3 bases: TGTGCCAGCAGCTTAGGTCCCGGACAGGGAGGCGAGCAGTACTTC. It yields the protein CASSLGPGQGGEQYF. The J gene is TRBJ2-7, the V gene TRBV7-8; TRBD1 matches at 8 bases. V was clipped by 1 base and J by 6 bases; unmatched bases: 8. Germline V gene data show CDR1 as SGHVS and CDR2 as FQNEAQ. This CDR3 has 15 residues.

This clone was recorded only once. The chain employs TRBV4-1 and TRBJ2-7; the D gene is possibly TRBD1 (5 bases). The CDR3 is 16 amino acids. Germline CDR1 is MGHRA and CDR2 is YSYEKL. V lost 3 bases, J lost 2 bases, and 17 bases lay in between. The CDR3 reads CASSQADAGKTYEQYF. In DNA, the CDR3 is TGCGCCAGCAGCCAGGCTGACGCAGGGAAGACCTACGAGCAGTACTTC.

A note on this clone: Other DNA sequences in this specimen translate into the identical CDR3. This chain uses TRBV10-3 with TRBJ2-7; 7 nucleotides line up with TRBD2. Germline CDR1 reads ENHRY; CDR2 reads SYGVKD. CDR3 length equals 13 residues. Trimming took 5 bases from V and 2 from J; bases not matched to a gene: 3. The CDR3 here is CAISLAETYEQYF. In DNA, the CDR3 is TGTGCCATCAGTCTAGCGGAAACCTACGAGCAGTACTTC.

This sequence joins TRBV7-2 and TRBJ2-3, with D possibly TRBD2 on 5 matching bases. CDR1 and CDR2 from the germline V gene are SGHTA and FQGNSA. Deletions cut 2 bases from V and 11 bases from J, with 14 bases between. This CDR3 region has 13 residues. CDR3 in DNA: TGTGCCAGCAGCTTATATAGCCGGGGATTGCAGTATTTT. Its translation: CASSLYSRGLQYF.

This clone was counted between two and nine times. Other DNA sequences from this sample encode an identical CDR3 as well. The rearrangement links TRBV18 to TRBJ1-2; D ambiguous. V was shortened by 2 bases and J by 2 bases, with 3 bases between the two germline ends. CDR1 is KGHSH and CDR2 is LQKENI in the germline V gene. The CDR3 runs to 12 residues. CDR3 protein: CASSPGNYGYTF. The CDR3 DNA reads TGTGCCAGCTCACCAGGGAACTATGGCTACACCTTC.